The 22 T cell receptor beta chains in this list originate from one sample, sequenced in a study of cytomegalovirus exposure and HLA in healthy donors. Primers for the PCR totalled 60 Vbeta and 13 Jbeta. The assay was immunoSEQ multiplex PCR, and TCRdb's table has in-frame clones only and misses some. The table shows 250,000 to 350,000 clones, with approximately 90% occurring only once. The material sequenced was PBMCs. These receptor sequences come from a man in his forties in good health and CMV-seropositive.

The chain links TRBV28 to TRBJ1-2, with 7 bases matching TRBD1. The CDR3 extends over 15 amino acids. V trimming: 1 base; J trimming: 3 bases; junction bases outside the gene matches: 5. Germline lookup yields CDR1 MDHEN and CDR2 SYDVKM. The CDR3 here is CASSLFPGGDYGYTF. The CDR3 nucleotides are TGTGCCAGCAGTTTATTCCCAGGGGGTGACTATGGCTACACCTTC.

CDR3 bases: TGTGCCAGCAGCCAGGCCGGACTGTACACCGGGGAGCTGTTTTTT. Translated: CASSQAGLYTGELFF. The V call is TRBV4-2, the J call TRBJ2-2; the D gene is possibly TRBD2 (5 bases). The CDR3 totals 15 residues. Looked up from germline, CDR1 is LGHNA and CDR2 is YNFKEQ. The germline V and J ends were trimmed by 3 bases and 3 bases, with 11 bases remaining between them.

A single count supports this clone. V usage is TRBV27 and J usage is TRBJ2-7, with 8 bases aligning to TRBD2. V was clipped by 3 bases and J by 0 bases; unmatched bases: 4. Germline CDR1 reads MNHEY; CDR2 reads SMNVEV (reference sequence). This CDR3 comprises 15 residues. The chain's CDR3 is CASSLWSGSSYEQYF. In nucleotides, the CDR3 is TGTGCCAGCAGTTTGTGGAGCGGGAGCTCCTACGAGCAGTACTTC.

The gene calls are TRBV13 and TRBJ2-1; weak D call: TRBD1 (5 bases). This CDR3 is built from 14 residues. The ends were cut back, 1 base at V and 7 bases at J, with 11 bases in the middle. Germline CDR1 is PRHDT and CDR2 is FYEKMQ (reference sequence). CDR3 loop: CASSLVSRANEQFF. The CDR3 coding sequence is TGTGCCAGCAGCTTAGTATCCAGGGCAAATGAGCAGTTCTTC.

The CDR3 loop is CASSEGGTGANVLTF. Written as DNA, the CDR3 is TGTGCCAGCAGCGAGGGAGGGACTGGGGCCAACGTCCTGACTTTC. The chain employs TRBV7-8 and TRBJ2-6; 7 bases fit TRBD2. The germline gives CDR1 SGHVS, CDR2 FQNEAQ. The CDR3 consists of 15 residues. Losses at the gene ends were 5 bases for V and 2 bases for J; bases not matched to a gene: 3. The variable domain in full, completed from reference TRBV7-8 and TRBJ2-6, reads GAGVSQSPRYKVAKRGQDVALRCDPISGHVSLFWYQQALGQGPEFLTYFQNEAQLDKSGLPSDRFFAERPEGSVSTLKIQRTQQEDSAVYLCASSEGGTGANVLTFGAGSRLTVL.

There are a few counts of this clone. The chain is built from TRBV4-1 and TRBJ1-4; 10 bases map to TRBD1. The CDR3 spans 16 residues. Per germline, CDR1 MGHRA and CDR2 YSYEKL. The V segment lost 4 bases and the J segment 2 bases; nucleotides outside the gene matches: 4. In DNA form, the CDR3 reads TGCGCCAGCAGCCCGGGACAGGGGAGGACTAATGAAAAACTGTTTTTT. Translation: CASSPGQGRTNEKLFF.

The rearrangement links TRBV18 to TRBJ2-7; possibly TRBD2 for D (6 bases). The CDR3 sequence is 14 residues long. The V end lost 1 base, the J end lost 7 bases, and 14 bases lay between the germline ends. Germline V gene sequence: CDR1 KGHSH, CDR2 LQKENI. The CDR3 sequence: CASSPRQDGTEQYF. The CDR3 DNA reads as TGTGCCAGCTCACCACGGCAGGATGGGACTGAGCAGTACTTC.

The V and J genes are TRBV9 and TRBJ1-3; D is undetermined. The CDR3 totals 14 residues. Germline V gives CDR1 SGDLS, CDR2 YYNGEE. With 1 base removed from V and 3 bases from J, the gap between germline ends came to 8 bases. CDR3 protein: CASSVSRNGNTIYF. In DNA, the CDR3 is TGTGCCAGCAGCGTATCCAGAAATGGAAACACCATATATTTT.

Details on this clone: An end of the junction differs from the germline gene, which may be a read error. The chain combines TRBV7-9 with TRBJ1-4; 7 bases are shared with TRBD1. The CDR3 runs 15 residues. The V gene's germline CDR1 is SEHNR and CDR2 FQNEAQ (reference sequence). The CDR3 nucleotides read TGTTCCAGCAGCTCCCACAGGGGTCCTAATGAAAAACTGTTTTTT. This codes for CSSSSHRGPNEKLFF.

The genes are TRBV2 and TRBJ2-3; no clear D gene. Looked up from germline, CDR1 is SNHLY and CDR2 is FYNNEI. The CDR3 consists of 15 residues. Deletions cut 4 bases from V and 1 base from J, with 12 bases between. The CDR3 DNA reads TGTGCCAGCAGTGGTGATAGAGATCGCACAGATACGCAGTATTTT. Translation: CASSGDRDRTDTQYF.

CDR3 loop: CASSLTGGPEAFF. The CDR3 DNA reads TGTGCCAGCAGTCTCACAGGGGGCCCTGAAGCTTTCTTT. This chain joins TRBV27 and TRBJ1-1; 9 nucleotides agree with TRBD1. Germline V gives CDR1 MNHEY, CDR2 SMNVEV (reference sequence). CDR3 length: 13 amino acids. V dropped 5 bases and J dropped 6; count of bases not matched to a gene: 4.

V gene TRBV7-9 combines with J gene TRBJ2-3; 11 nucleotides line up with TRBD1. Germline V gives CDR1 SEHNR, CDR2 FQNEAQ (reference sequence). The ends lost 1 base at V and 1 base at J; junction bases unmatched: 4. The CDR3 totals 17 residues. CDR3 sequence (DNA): TGTGCCAGCAGCTTAGTGCGGACAGGGGGCGGCACAGATACGCAGTATTTT. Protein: CASSLVRTGGGTDTQYF. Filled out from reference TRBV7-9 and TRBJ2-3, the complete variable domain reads DTGVSQNPRHKITKRGQNVTFRCDPISEHNRLYWYRQTLGQGPEFLTYFQNEAQLEKSRLLSDRFSAERPKGSFSTLEIQRTEQGDSAMYLCASSLVRTGGGTDTQYFGPGTRLTVL.

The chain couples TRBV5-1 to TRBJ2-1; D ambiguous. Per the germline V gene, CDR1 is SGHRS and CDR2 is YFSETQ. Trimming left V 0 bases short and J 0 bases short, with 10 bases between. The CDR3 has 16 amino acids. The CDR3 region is CASSLASASSYNEQFF. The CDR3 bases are TGCGCCAGCAGCTTGGCAAGCGCCAGCTCCTACAATGAGCAGTTCTTC.

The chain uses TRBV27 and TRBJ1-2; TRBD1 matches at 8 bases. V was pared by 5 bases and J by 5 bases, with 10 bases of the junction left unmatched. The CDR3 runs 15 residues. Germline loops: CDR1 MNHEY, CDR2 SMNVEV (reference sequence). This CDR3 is CASSPGTGPRYGYTF. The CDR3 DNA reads TGTGCCAGCAGTCCTGGGACAGGCCCGAGGTATGGCTACACCTTC.

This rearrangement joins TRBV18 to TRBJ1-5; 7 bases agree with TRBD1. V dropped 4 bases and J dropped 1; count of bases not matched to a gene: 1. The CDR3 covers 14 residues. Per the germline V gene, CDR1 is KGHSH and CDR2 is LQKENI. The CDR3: CASSRGQSNQPQHF. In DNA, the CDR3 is TGTGCCAGCTCACGGGGACAGAGCAATCAGCCCCAGCATTTT.

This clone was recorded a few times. The CDR3 sequence: CSVNRGPTEAFF. In DNA, the CDR3 is TGCAGCGTGAACAGGGGGCCCACTGAAGCTTTCTTT. V usage is TRBV29-1 and J usage is TRBJ1-1; 9 nucleotides agree with TRBD1. This CDR3 has 12 amino acids. CDR1 is SQVTM, CDR2 ANQGSEA, per germline. The V segment lost 6 bases and the J segment 4 bases; nucleotides outside the gene matches: 3.

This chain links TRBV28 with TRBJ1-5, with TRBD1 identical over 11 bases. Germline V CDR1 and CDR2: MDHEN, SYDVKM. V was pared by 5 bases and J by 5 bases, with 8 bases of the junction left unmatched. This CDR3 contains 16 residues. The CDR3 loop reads CASSPPGQGADQPQHF. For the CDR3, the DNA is TGTGCCAGCAGTCCTCCCGGACAGGGGGCTGATCAGCCCCAGCATTTT.

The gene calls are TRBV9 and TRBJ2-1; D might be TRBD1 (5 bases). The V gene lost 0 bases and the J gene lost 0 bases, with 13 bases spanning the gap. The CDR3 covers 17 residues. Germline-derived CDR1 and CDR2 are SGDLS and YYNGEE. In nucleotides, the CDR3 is TGTGCCAGCAGCGTAGGAGTAGGGGTCAGCTCCTACAATGAGCAGTTCTTC. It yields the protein CASSVGVGVSSYNEQFF.

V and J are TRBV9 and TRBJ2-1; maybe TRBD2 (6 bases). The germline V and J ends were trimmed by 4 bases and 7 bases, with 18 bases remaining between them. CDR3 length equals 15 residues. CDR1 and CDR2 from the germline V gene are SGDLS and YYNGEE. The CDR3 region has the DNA TGTGCCAGCAGCACCGGGGTTGGGGCGGGGAATGAGCAGTTCTTC. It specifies CASSTGVGAGNEQFF.

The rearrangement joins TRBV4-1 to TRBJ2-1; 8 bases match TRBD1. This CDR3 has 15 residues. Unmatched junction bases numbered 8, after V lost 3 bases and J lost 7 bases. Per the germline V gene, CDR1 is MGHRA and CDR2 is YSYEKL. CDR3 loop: CASSHSGGAGNEQFF. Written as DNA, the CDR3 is TGCGCCAGCAGCCATTCAGGGGGCGCGGGGAATGAGCAGTTCTTC.

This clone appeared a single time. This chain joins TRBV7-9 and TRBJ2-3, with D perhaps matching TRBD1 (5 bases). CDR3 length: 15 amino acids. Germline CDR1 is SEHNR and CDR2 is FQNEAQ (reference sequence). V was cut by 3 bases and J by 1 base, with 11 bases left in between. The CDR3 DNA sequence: TGTGCCAGCAGCTTCAGGGCATCAGGCACAGATACGCAGTATTTT. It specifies CASSFRASGTDTQYF.

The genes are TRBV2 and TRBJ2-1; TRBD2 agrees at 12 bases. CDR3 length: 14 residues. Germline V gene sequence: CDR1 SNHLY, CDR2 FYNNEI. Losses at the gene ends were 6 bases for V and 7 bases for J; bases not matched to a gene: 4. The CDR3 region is CASRGLAGSNEQFF. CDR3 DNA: TGTGCCAGCAGAGGACTAGCGGGATCGAATGAGCAGTTCTTC.